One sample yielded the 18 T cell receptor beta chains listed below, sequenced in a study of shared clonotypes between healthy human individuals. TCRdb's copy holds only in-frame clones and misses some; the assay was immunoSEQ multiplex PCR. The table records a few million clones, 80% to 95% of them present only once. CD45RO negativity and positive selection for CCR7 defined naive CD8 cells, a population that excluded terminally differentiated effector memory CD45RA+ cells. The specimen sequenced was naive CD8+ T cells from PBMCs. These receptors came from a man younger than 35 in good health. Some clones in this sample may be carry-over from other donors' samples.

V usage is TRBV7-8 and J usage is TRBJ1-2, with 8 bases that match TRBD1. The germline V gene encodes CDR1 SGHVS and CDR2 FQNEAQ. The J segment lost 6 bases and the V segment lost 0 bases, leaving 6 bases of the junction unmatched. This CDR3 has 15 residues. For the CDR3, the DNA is TGTGCCAGCAGCTTAGCGAGGACAGGGTATGATGGCTACACCTTC. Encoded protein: CASSLARTGYDGYTF.

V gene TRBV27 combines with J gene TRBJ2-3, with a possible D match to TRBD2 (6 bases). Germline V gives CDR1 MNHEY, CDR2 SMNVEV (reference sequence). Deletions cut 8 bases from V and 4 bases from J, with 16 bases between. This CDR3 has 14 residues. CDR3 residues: CASEIRDSSDTQYF. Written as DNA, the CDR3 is TGTGCCAGCGAAATCAGGGACTCATCAGATACGCAGTATTTT.

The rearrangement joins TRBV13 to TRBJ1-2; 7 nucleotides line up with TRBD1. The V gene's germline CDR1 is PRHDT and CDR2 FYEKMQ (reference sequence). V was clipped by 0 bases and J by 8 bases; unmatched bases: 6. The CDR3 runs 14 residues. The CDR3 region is CASSLGTGRNGYTF. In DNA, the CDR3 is TGTGCCAGCAGCTTAGGGACAGGGAGGAACGGCTACACCTTC. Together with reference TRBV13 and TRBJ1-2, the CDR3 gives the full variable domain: AAGVIQSPRHLIKEKRETATLKCYPIPRHDTVYWYQQGPGQDPQFLISFYEKMQSDKGSIPDRFSAQQFSDYHSELNMSSLELGDSALYFCASSLGTGRNGYTFGSGTRLTVV.

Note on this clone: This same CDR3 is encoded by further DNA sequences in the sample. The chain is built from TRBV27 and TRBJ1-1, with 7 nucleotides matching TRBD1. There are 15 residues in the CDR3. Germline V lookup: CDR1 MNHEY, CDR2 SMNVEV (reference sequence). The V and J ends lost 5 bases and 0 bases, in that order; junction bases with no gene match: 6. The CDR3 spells CASSPWTGLNTEAFF. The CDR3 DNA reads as TGTGCCAGCAGTCCATGGACAGGTTTGAACACTGAAGCTTTCTTT.

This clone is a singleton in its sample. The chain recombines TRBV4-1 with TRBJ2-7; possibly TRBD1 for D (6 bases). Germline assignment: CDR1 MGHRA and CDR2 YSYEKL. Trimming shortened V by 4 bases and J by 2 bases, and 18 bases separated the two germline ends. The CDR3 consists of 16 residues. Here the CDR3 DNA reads TGCGCCAGCAGCCCCTCCCTCCGGGACACAACCTACGAGCAGTACTTC. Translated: CASSPSLRDTTYEQYF.

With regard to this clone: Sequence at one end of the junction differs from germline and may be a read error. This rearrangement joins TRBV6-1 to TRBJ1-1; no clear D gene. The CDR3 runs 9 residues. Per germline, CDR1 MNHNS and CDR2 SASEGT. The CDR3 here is CASSPLWSF. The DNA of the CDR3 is TGTGCCAGCAGTCCGCTGTGGAGCTTT.

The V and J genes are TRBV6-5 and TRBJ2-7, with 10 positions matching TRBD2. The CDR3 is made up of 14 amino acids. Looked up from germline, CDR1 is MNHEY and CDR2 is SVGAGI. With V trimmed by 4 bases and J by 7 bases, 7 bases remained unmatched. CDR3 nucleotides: TGTGCCAGCAGTTGGACTAGCGGCCAAGGAGAGCAGTACTTC. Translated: CASSWTSGQGEQYF.

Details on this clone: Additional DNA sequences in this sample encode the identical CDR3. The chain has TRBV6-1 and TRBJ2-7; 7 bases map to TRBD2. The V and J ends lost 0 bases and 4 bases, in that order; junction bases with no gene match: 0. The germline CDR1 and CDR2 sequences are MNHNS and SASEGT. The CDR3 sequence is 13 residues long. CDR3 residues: CASSEARGYEQYF. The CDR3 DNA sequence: TGTGCCAGCAGTGAAGCGCGGGGGTACGAGCAGTACTTC.

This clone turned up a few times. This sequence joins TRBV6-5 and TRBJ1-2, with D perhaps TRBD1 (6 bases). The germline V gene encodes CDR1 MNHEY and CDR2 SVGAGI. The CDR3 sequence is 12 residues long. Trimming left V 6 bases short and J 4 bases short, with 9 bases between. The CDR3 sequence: CASRGQLYGYTF. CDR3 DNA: TGTGCCAGCAGAGGACAGCTCTATGGCTACACCTTC.

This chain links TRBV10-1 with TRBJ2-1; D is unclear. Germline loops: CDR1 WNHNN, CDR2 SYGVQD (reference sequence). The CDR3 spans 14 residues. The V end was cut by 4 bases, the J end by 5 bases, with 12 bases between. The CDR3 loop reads CASSARTANNEQFF. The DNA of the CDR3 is TGCGCCAGCAGTGCTCGGACGGCTAACAATGAGCAGTTCTTC.

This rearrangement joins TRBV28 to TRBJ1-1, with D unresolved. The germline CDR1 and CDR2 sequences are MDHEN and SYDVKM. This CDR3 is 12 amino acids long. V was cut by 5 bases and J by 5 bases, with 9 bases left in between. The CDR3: CASSPGWTEAFF. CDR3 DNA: TGTGCCAGCAGTCCCGGATGGACTGAAGCTTTCTTT.

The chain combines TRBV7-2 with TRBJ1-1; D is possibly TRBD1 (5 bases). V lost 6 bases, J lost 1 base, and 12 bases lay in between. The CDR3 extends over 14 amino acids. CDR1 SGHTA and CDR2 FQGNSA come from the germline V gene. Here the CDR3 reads CASRLTVRNTEAFF. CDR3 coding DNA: TGTGCCAGCAGACTGACAGTGAGGAACACTGAAGCTTTCTTT.

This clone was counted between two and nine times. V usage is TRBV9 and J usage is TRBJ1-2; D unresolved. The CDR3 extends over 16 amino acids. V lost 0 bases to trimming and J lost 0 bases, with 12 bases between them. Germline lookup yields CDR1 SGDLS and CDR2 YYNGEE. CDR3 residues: CASSVGGREANYGYTF. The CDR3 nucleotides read TGTGCCAGCAGCGTAGGAGGACGGGAAGCTAACTATGGCTACACCTTC.

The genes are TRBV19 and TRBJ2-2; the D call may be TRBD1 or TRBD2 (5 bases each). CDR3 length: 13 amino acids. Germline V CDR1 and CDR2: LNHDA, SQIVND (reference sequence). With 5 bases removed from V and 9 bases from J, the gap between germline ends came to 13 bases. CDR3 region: CASSLRGVRELFF. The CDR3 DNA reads TGTGCCAGTAGTCTGAGGGGAGTCCGGGAGCTGTTTTTT.

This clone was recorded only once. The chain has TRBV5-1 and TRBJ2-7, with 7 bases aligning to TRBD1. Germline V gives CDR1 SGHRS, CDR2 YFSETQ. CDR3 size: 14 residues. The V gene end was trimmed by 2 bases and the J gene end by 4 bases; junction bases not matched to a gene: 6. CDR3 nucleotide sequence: TGCGCCAGCAGCTTAGGGACAGAGTCGTACGAGCAGTACTTC. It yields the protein CASSLGTESYEQYF. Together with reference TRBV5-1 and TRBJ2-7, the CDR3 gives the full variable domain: KAGVTQTPRYLIKTRGQQVTLSCSPISGHRSVSWYQQTPGQGLQFLFEYFSETQRNKGNFPGRFSGRQFSNSRSEMNVSTLELGDSALYLCASSLGTESYEQYFGPGTRLTVT.

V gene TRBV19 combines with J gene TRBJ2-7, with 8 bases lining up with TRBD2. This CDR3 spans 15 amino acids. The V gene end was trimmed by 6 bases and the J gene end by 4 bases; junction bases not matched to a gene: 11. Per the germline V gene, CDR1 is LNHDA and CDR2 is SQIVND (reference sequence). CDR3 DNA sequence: TGTGCCAGTAGCCCCGGGGTCGGGAGGGCGTACGAGCAGTACTTC. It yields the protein CASSPGVGRAYEQYF. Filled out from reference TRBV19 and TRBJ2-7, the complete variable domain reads DGGITQSPKYLFRKEGQNVTLSCEQNLNHDAMYWYRQDPGQGLRLIYYSQIVNDFQKGDIAEGYSVSREKKESFPLTVTSAQKNPTAFYLCASSPGVGRAYEQYFGPGTRLTVT.

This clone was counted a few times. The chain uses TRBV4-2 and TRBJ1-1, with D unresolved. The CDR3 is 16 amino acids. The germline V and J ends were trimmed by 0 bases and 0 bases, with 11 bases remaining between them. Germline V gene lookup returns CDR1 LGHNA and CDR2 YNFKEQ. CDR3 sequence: CASSQERGLLNTEAFF. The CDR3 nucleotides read TGTGCCAGCAGCCAAGAGCGCGGGCTGTTGAACACTGAAGCTTTCTTT.

DNA of the CDR3: TGTGCCAGCAGCCTTGGGGCCAGGGATGTTGACATTCAGTACTTC. Translating it yields CASSLGARDVDIQYF. V is TRBV11-2 and J is TRBJ2-4; the D gene is possibly TRBD1 (5 bases). CDR1 is SGHAT, CDR2 FQNNGV, per germline. The CDR3 extends over 15 amino acids. V lost 5 bases, J lost 8 bases, and 19 bases lay in between.